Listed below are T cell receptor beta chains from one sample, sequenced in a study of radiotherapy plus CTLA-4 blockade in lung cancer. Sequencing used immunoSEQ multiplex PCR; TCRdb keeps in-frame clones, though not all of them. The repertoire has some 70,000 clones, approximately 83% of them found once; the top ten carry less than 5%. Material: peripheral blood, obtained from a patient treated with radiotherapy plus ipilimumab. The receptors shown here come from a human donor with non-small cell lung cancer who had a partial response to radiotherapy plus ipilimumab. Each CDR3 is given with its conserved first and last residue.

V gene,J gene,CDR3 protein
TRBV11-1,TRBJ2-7,CASSSGGEQYF
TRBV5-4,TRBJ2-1,CASSPMPGTDYNEQFF
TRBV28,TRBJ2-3,CASSGASGYHSTDTQYF
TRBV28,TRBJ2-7,CASSLVLYEQYF
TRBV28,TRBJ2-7,CASSLPSGGNEQYF
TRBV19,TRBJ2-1,CASSGSSYNEQFF
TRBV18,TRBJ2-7,CASSPRSGGTYEQYF
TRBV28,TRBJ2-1,CASSLLSGGNEQFF
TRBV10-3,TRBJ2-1,CAISESPGGTSGHSYNEQFF
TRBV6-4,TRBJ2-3,CASSDSAGTQYF